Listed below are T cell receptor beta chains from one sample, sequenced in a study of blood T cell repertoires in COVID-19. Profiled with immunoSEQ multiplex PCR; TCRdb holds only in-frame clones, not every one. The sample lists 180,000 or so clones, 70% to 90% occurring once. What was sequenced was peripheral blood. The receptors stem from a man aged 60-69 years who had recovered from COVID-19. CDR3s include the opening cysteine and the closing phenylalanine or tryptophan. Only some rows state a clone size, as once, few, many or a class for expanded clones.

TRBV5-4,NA,CASSPPGQGLHGYTF
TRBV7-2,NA,CASSSRRGAEAFF
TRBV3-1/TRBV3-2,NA,CASNPRGDRGRSTEAFF
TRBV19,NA,CASTLGGGIYNSPLHF
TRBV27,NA,CASSRGLHNEKLFF
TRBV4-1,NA,CASSQRVGSSGNTIYF
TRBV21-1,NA,CASSKPRDSYEQYF
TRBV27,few,CASSPRQGWNQPQHF
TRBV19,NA,CASSILGTGRPGANVLTF
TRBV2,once,CASIGSLNEQYF
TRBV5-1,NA,CASEEPGSEAFF
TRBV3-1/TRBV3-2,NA,CASSQGFSRTGEQYF
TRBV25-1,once,CASSVQGVYYNEQFF
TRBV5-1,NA,CASSLAGGNTEAFF
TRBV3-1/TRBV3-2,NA,CASSLGHESNQPQHF
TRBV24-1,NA,CATSDGGTGDTEAFF
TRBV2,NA,CASLPYGETQYF
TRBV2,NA,CASSTKDRGSTEAFF
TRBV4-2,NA,CASSQVGASGGSYNEQFF
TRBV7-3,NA,CASSLTGQGASGELFF
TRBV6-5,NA,CASSYSPRGFDEQFF
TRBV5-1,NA,CASSPTATNEKLFF
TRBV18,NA,CASSPSDRDNYGYTF
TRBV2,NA,CASTQSQGGNYGYTF
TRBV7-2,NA,CASSIAGGSYNEQFF
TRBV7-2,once,CASSLAHLAGSYEQYF
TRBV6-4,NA,CASSAGWADTQYF
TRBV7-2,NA,CASSFDPVPRGEQFF
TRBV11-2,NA,CASSHGTGVPSGNTIYF
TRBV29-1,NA,CSVEVGVNTEAFF
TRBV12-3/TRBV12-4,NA,CASSFPGTLGYTF
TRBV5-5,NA,CASSRTGNQPQHF
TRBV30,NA,CAWSQGGPEAFF
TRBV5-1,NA,CASSREGLNSGANVLTF
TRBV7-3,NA,CASSLVGLGGKETQYF
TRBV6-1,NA,CASSEGGPETQYF
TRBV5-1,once,CASSLARLAGGLDTQYF
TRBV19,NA,CASSTIDSMNTGELFF
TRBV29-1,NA,CSVEGTSGDYGYTF
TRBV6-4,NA,CASSLGDGEKLFF
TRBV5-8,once,CASSLDTGQRNQPQHF
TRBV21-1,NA,CASSGYSGDSYNEQFF
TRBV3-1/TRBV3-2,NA,CASSQALAAAYEQYF
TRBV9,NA,CASSVGQGDWAGELFF
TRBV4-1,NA,CASSQDRGVGYGYTF
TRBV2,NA,CASRGSTVTYEQYF
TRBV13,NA,CASSLRPGLAKNIQYF
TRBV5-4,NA,CASSPGGTSGDETQYF
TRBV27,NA,CASSLDRAVGELFF
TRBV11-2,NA,CASSTTSGTYTDTQYF
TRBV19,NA,CASSVPPGQVLDEQFF